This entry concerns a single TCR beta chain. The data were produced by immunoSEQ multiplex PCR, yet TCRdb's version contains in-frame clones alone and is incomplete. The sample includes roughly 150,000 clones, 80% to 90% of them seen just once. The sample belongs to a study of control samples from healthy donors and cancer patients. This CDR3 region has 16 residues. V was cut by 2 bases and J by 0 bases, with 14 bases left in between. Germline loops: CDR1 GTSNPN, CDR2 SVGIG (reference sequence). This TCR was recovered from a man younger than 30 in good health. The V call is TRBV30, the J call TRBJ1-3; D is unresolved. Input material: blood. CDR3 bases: TGTGCCTGGAGTTCGAGGGATTCATTCTCTGGAAACACCATATATTTT. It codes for CAWSSRDSFSGNTIYF.